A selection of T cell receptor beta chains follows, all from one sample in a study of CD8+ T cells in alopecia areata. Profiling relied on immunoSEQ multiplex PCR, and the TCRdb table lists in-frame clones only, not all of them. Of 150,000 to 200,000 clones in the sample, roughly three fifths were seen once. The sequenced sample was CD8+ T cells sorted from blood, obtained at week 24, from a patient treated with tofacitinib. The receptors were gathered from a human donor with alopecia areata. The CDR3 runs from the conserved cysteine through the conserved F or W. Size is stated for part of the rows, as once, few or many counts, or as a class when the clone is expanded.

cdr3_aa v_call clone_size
CASSYLPRVTEAFF TRBV5-6 .
CASRGTASSYNEQFF TRBV27 .
CASSLGRSYGYTF TRBV13 few
CASSENGLANYGYTF TRBV2 .
CASSPSGQSYNSPLHF TRBV7-6 .
CAYIVGDRPWGEQYF TRBV30 .
CAWSPDSYNEKLFF TRBV30 .
CASSERRWGRTEAFF TRBV6-1 .
CAIRQKRLAGATPYNEQFF TRBV10-3 .
CAWSVTGANEQFF TRBV30 .
CASSLVSSAGELFF TRBV5-6 .
CASSPSSGGSKGETQYF TRBV18 many
CAWAGSQETQYF TRBV30 few
CSVEAGPGNTIYF TRBV29-1 few
CASSQARSYTEAFF TRBV4-1 once
CASSLGSHYGYTF TRBV5-6 .
CASSLTANSPLHF TRBV27 .
CASSPHGGSTDTQYF TRBV13 few